A selection of T cell receptor beta chains follows, all from one sample in a study of blood T cell repertoires in COVID-19. Sequencing used immunoSEQ multiplex PCR; TCRdb keeps in-frame clones, though not all of them. The sample includes 540,000 or so clones, about 89% of them seen just once. Input material: peripheral blood. Receptors were obtained from a woman in her forties or fifties with COVID-19, enrolled during active disease. Both conserved end residues are part of each CDR3. D genes are given only for firm matches.

TRBJ2-1,TRBD2,TRBV13,CASSPGRGGLREQFF
TRBJ2-2,.,TRBV7-9,CASSLKWDSTGELFF
TRBJ2-4,.,TRBV3-1/TRBV3-2,CASSQGDRVRYF
TRBJ1-6,.,TRBV27,CASSFQNSYNSPLHF
TRBJ2-5,TRBD2,TRBV11-3,CASSSGGTGAQYF
TRBJ2-4,.,TRBV7-2,CASSLVGPLRDIQYF
TRBJ1-1,.,TRBV20-1,CSATTGPKAFF
TRBJ2-2,.,TRBV5-1,CASSLNTRGTGELFF
TRBJ2-1,.,TRBV3-1/TRBV3-2,CASSPVSDQPAYNEQFF
TRBJ2-3,TRBD2,TRBV18,CASSPSGGSTDTQYF
TRBJ2-7,TRBD1,TRBV6-1,CASSDQTGGPYEQYF
TRBJ2-7,.,TRBV5-1,CASSYLAGGSDEQYF